Following are 32 T cell receptor beta chains from one sample sequenced in a study of cytomegalovirus exposure and HLA in healthy donors. PCR used 60 Vbeta primers and 13 Jbeta primers. The repertoire was sequenced with immunoSEQ multiplex PCR; TCRdb's copy has only in-frame clones and lacks some. The data hold about 120,000 clones, with roughly 71% observed a single time. Specimen: PBMCs. The source of these receptors is a man between 18 and 35 years old in good health and CMV-seropositive.

This clone was observed a few times. V is TRBV19 and J is TRBJ1-3; 8 positions match TRBD1. This CDR3 has 15 residues. Trimming cost V 6 bases and J 4 bases; bases outside gene matches: 8. Germline-derived CDR1 and CDR2 are LNHDA and SQIVND (reference sequence). The CDR3 bases are TGTGCCAGTAGCCGGACAGGGAGCCCGGGAAACACCATATATTTT. Its translation: CASSRTGSPGNTIYF.

This clone was seen only once. The rearrangement uses TRBV5-1 and TRBJ2-6, with D possibly TRBD1 on 6 matching bases. The V end lost 4 bases, the J end lost 4 bases, and 15 bases lay between the germline ends. The CDR3 extends over 16 amino acids. Germline V gives CDR1 SGHRS, CDR2 YFSETQ. CDR3 protein: CASSPLVGAGANVLTF. The CDR3 region has the DNA TGCGCCAGCAGCCCCCTTGTGGGGGCGGGGGCCAACGTCCTGACTTTC.

Remarks on this clone: Other DNA variants within this sample encode the same CDR3. The rearrangement joins TRBV29-1 to TRBJ2-5; TRBD2 matches 12 bases. The CDR3 is 14 residues long. Germline values: CDR1 SQVTM, CDR2 ANQGSEA. The junction had 4 bases not matched to a gene; V was cut back by 4 bases and J by 4 bases. The CDR3 region has the DNA TGCAGCGTTGGGGCTAGCGGGGGGGGAGAGACCCAGTACTTC. Translation gives CSVGASGGGETQYF.

Here the CDR3 reads CASSVAGTGYNEQFF. The CDR3 region has the DNA TGTGCCAGCAGCGTAGCCGGGACAGGGTACAATGAGCAGTTCTTC. This chain links TRBV9 with TRBJ2-1; 9 positions match TRBD1. The V and J ends lost 0 bases and 4 bases, in that order; junction bases with no gene match: 2. The germline V gene has CDR1 SGDLS and CDR2 YYNGEE. The CDR3 is made up of 15 amino acids.

The chain combines TRBV15 with TRBJ2-1; D unresolved. The CDR3 sequence is 14 residues long. Per germline, CDR1 LNHNV and CDR2 YYDKDF (reference sequence). V gave up 0 bases and J gave up 10 bases, with 13 bases separating them. This CDR3 reads CATSRDPGGSEQFF. The CDR3 nucleotides are TGTGCCACCAGCAGAGACCCCGGCGGCTCGGAGCAGTTCTTC.

The chain joins TRBV30 to TRBJ1-1; D not certain. The V end was cut by 8 bases, the J end by 8 bases, with 12 bases between. Looked up from germline, CDR1 is GTSNPN and CDR2 is SVGIG (reference sequence). This CDR3 has 10 residues. DNA for the CDR3: TGTGCCGTGGGAGCCGGGGAAGCTTTCTTT. It yields the protein CAVGAGEAFF.

The gene calls are TRBV2 and TRBJ2-7; TRBD1 agrees at 7 bases. The CDR3 covers 13 residues. Per germline, CDR1 SNHLY and CDR2 FYNNEI. Trimming at V came to 0 bases and at J to 9 bases, leaving 5 bases not matched to a gene. Here the CDR3 reads CASSEAIRQGQYF. The CDR3 nucleotides read TGTGCCAGCAGTGAAGCTATAAGACAGGGGCAGTACTTC. The full variable domain, rest sourced from reference TRBV2 and TRBJ2-7, is EPEVTQTPSHQVTQMGQEVILRCVPISNHLYFYWYRQILGQKVEFLVSFYNNEISEKSEIFDDQFSVERPDGSNFTLKIRSTKLEDSAMYFCASSEAIRQGQYFGPGTRLTVT.

A single count supports this clone. V and J are TRBV28 and TRBJ2-7, with D possibly TRBD1 on 6 matching bases. This CDR3 comprises 14 residues. V was trimmed by 5 bases and J by 6 bases, leaving 17 bases between them. Germline loops: CDR1 MDHEN, CDR2 SYDVKM. The DNA for the CDR3 is TGTGCCAGCAGTCCCCTTGGAAGGGGGTCCGAGCAGTACGTC. Encoded protein: CASSPLGRGSEQYV.

The chain employs TRBV5-1 and TRBJ1-1; 7 bases are shared with TRBD1. Germline values: CDR1 SGHRS, CDR2 YFSETQ. The V segment lost 0 bases and the J segment 8 bases; nucleotides outside the gene matches: 4. The CDR3 loop spans 13 amino acids. CDR3 in DNA: TGCGCCAGCAGCTTGGAGTGGGGACAGGAAGCTTTCTTT. Translating gives CASSLEWGQEAFF. Full variable domain (remainder filled in from reference TRBV5-1 and TRBJ1-1): KAGVTQTPRYLIKTRGQQVTLSCSPISGHRSVSWYQQTPGQGLQFLFEYFSETQRNKGNFPGRFSGRQFSNSRSEMNVSTLELGDSALYLCASSLEWGQEAFFGQGTRLTVV.

The chain has TRBV9 and TRBJ2-1; tentatively, D is TRBD2 (7 bases). This CDR3 is 15 amino acids long. Germline-derived CDR1 and CDR2 are SGDLS and YYNGEE. The germline V and J ends were trimmed by 0 bases and 5 bases, with 12 bases remaining between them. The CDR3 DNA sequence: TGTGCCAGCAGCGTAGGGGGGGGCCACCACAATGAGCAGTTCTTC. Its translation is CASSVGGGHHNEQFF.

The chain couples TRBV4-2 to TRBJ2-7, with 10 positions matching TRBD1. The germline V gene has CDR1 LGHNA and CDR2 YNFKEQ. J gave up 0 bases and V 1 base, and 0 bases lay outside the gene matches. The CDR3 contains 15 residues. The CDR3 protein is CASSQGTGGSYEQYF. CDR3 bases: TGTGCCAGCAGCCAAGGGACAGGGGGCTCCTACGAGCAGTACTTC.

V is TRBV30 and J is TRBJ2-4; D call uncertain. The CDR3 extends over 13 amino acids. V gave up 3 bases and J gave up 3 bases, with 9 bases separating them. The germline gives CDR1 GTSNPN, CDR2 SVGIG (reference sequence). The DNA of the CDR3 is TGTGCCTGGAGCCTATCCCTCAAAAACATTCAGTACTTC. Translated: CAWSLSLKNIQYF.

The chain employs TRBV10-1 and TRBJ1-2, with 7 bases aligning to TRBD1. Trimming cost V 5 bases and J 0 bases; bases outside gene matches: 3. The CDR3 is 14 amino acids. Germline CDR1 reads WNHNN; CDR2 reads SYGVQD (reference sequence). The CDR3: CASSPGQTNYGYTF. DNA for the CDR3: TGCGCCAGCAGTCCGGGACAGACTAACTATGGCTACACCTTC.

This sequence joins TRBV5-1 and TRBJ2-1, with TRBD2 identical over 10 bases. CDR3 size: 15 residues. The V gene's germline CDR1 is SGHRS and CDR2 YFSETQ. V lost 4 bases to trimming and J lost 4 bases; unmatched junction nucleotides: 5. The chain's CDR3 is CASSNSGGLYNEQFF. The CDR3, as DNA: TGCGCCAGCAGCAATAGCGGGGGGCTGTACAATGAGCAGTTCTTC. The whole variable domain, remainder taken from reference TRBV5-1 and TRBJ2-1, is KAGVTQTPRYLIKTRGQQVTLSCSPISGHRSVSWYQQTPGQGLQFLFEYFSETQRNKGNFPGRFSGRQFSNSRSEMNVSTLELGDSALYLCASSNSGGLYNEQFFGPGTRLTVL.

The chain employs TRBV4-1 and TRBJ2-7, with 8 positions matching TRBD2. The CDR3 totals 22 residues. Germline CDR1 is MGHRA and CDR2 is YSYEKL. V gave up 0 bases and J gave up 2 bases; unmatched junction bases: 24. The CDR3 protein is CASSQDQVKEVAGPKAAYEQYF. The DNA for the CDR3 is TGCGCCAGCAGCCAAGATCAAGTGAAGGAAGTAGCGGGACCTAAGGCTGCCTACGAGCAGTACTTC.

The count of this clone is one. The chain has TRBV7-9 and TRBJ2-6; 9 bases are a match to TRBD2. V was clipped by 3 bases and J by 1 base; unmatched bases: 4. From germline, CDR1 is SEHNR and CDR2 FQNEAQ (reference sequence). The CDR3 is 17 residues long. DNA of the CDR3: TGTGCCAGCAGCTTGCGGGGGGGGATGTCTGGGGCCAACGTCCTGACTTTC. Translation: CASSLRGGMSGANVLTF.

The sample holds one count of this clone. The chain combines TRBV6-5 with TRBJ1-2; D perhaps matches TRBD1 (6 bases). The CDR3 runs 14 residues. Trimming removed 1 base from V and 6 bases from J, with 12 bases in between. Germline values: CDR1 MNHEY, CDR2 SVGAGI. This CDR3 is CASSYLGAPDGYTF. The CDR3, as DNA: TGTGCCAGCAGTTACTTGGGGGCGCCGGATGGCTACACCTTC.

This clone was observed a single time. The gene calls are TRBV11-2 and TRBJ2-1; tentative D call: TRBD1 (6 bases). The CDR3 length is 16 residues. V was cut by 5 bases and J by 3 bases, with 17 bases left in between. Germline CDR1 and CDR2: SGHAT and FQNNGV. The DNA of the CDR3 is TGTGCCAGCAGCCCCGCAAACAGGGTCTTCTACAATGAGCAGTTCTTC. Residues: CASSPANRVFYNEQFF.

The chain is built from TRBV6-1 and TRBJ2-7; D gene ambiguous. With 9 bases removed from V and 2 bases from J, the gap between germline ends came to 14 bases. The V gene's germline CDR1 is MNHNS and CDR2 SASEGT. CDR3 length: 13 amino acids. The chain's CDR3 is CASSEAGTYEQYF. The DNA for the CDR3 is TGTGCCAGTTCCGAAGCAGGAACCTACGAGCAGTACTTC.

This sequence joins TRBV18 and TRBJ1-1; 12 bases match TRBD1. The CDR3 totals 14 residues. J gave up 5 bases and V 3 bases, and 1 base lay outside the gene matches. Germline CDR1 KGHSH, CDR2 LQKENI. The CDR3 region is CASSPGQGATEAFF. CDR3 DNA sequence: TGTGCCAGCTCACCGGGACAGGGGGCGACTGAAGCTTTCTTT.

This clone appeared a few times. J is TRBJ2-2 and V is TRBV4-2; 7 bases line up with TRBD2. Per germline, CDR1 LGHNA and CDR2 YNFKEQ. The CDR3 spans 15 residues. V shed 4 bases and J 2 bases; nucleotides not matched to a gene: 4. In nucleotides, the CDR3 is TGTGCCAGCAGCCGGAGCGGGGACAACACCGGGGAGCTGTTTTTT. Translated: CASSRSGDNTGELFF.

V and J are TRBV7-9 and TRBJ2-6; 15 bases line up with TRBD2. V trimming: 3 bases; J trimming: 1 base; junction bases outside the gene matches: 4. Germline values: CDR1 SEHNR, CDR2 FQNEAQ (reference sequence). This CDR3 has 19 amino acids. In DNA form, the CDR3 reads TGTGCCAGCAGCTTTGGACTAGCGGGGGGGCTTTCTGGGGCCAACGTCCTGACTTTC. Translating gives CASSFGLAGGLSGANVLTF.

V usage is TRBV5-1 and J usage is TRBJ1-2; tentative D call: TRBD1 (6 bases). The CDR3 runs 14 residues. Trimming took off 2 bases at V and 4 bases at J, with 12 bases between the two ends. The germline gives CDR1 SGHRS, CDR2 YFSETQ. The CDR3, as DNA: TGCGCCAGCAGCTTCTTAGGGGGGGCCTATGGCTACACCTTC. Translating gives CASSFLGGAYGYTF.

This sequence joins TRBV5-1 and TRBJ1-2; D might be TRBD1 (5 bases). Germline assignment: CDR1 SGHRS and CDR2 YFSETQ. Trimming took off 1 base at V and 3 bases at J, with 13 bases between the two ends. This CDR3 comprises 15 residues. The CDR3 is CASSLKGIPHYGYTF. The CDR3, as DNA: TGCGCCAGCAGCTTGAAGGGGATCCCCCACTATGGCTACACCTTC. The variable domain in full, with the rest retrieved from reference TRBV5-1 and TRBJ1-2, is KAGVTQTPRYLIKTRGQQVTLSCSPISGHRSVSWYQQTPGQGLQFLFEYFSETQRNKGNFPGRFSGRQFSNSRSEMNVSTLELGDSALYLCASSLKGIPHYGYTFGSGTRLTVV.

This clone was picked up a small number of times. The chain is built from TRBV25-1 and TRBJ2-1, with D maybe TRBD2 (7 bases). The germline V and J ends were trimmed by 3 bases and 4 bases, with 13 bases remaining between them. This CDR3 spans 15 amino acids. In germline, CDR1 is MGHDK, CDR2 SYGVNS. CDR3 residues: CASSEGRGPYNEQFF. The DNA for the CDR3 is TGTGCCAGCAGTGAGGGGCGGGGGCCTTACAATGAGCAGTTCTTC.

The chain combines TRBV9 with TRBJ1-5; tentative D call: TRBD1 (5 bases). Germline loops: CDR1 SGDLS, CDR2 YYNGEE. The CDR3 extends over 17 amino acids. V gave up 4 bases and J gave up 0 bases, with 17 bases separating them. The CDR3 reads CASSPTTVMNSNQPQHF. Written as DNA, the CDR3 is TGTGCCAGCAGCCCAACGACAGTAATGAATAGCAATCAGCCCCAGCATTTT.

This clone was seen a few times. CDR3 sequence: CATSRNPGVADTQYF. The CDR3, as DNA: TGTGCCACCAGCAGAAATCCTGGGGTAGCGGATACGCAGTATTTT. This rearrangement joins TRBV15 to TRBJ2-3, with D perhaps TRBD2 (5 bases). CDR1 LNHNV and CDR2 YYDKDF come from the germline V gene (reference sequence). This CDR3 contains 15 residues. Trimming took off 2 bases at V and 6 bases at J, with 15 bases between the two ends.

The V call is TRBV7-3, the J call TRBJ1-1; D ambiguous. CDR1 is SGHTA, CDR2 FQGTGA, per germline. V gave up 5 bases and J gave up 5 bases, with 18 bases separating them. The CDR3 sequence is 15 residues long. The CDR3 protein is CASSRAAGVRTEAFF. The CDR3 DNA follows: TGTGCCAGCAGCCGAGCTGCGGGCGTTAGAACTGAAGCTTTCTTT.

The chain recombines TRBV5-1 with TRBJ1-4, with TRBD1 as a possible D gene (6 bases). V dropped 5 bases and J dropped 0 bases, with 17 bases sitting between them. There are 17 residues in the CDR3. Germline-derived CDR1 and CDR2 are SGHRS and YFSETQ. CDR3 nucleotides: TGCGCCAGCAGTTTCTCCCCGACAGGTGCAACTAATGAAAAACTGTTTTTT. Its protein is CASSFSPTGATNEKLFF. Variable domain in full (rest from reference TRBV5-1 and TRBJ1-4): KAGVTQTPRYLIKTRGQQVTLSCSPISGHRSVSWYQQTPGQGLQFLFEYFSETQRNKGNFPGRFSGRQFSNSRSEMNVSTLELGDSALYLCASSFSPTGATNEKLFFGSGTQLSVL.

The V gene is TRBV28, the J gene TRBJ2-1; 8 nucleotides match TRBD1. The CDR3 is 15 residues long. Germline CDR1 reads MDHEN; CDR2 reads SYDVKM. The V gene end was trimmed by 6 bases and the J gene end by 8 bases; junction bases not matched to a gene: 12. Written as DNA, the CDR3 is TGTGCCAGCAGCCCGTGGACAGGGTCGGAAGATGAGCAGTTCTTC. Protein sequence: CASSPWTGSEDEQFF.

The CDR3 sequence: CASKDRGQNEKLFF. CDR3 nucleotide sequence: TGCGCCAGCAAAGACAGGGGCCAAAATGAAAAACTGTTTTTT. The gene calls are TRBV5-1 and TRBJ1-4, with 8 positions matching TRBD1. The germline V gene has CDR1 SGHRS and CDR2 YFSETQ. The length of the CDR3 is 14 residues. Unmatched junction bases numbered 6, after V lost 6 bases and J lost 5 bases.

The chain couples TRBV10-2 to TRBJ2-3, with D tentatively TRBD2 (6 bases). Germline V lookup: CDR1 WSHSY, CDR2 SAAADI. This CDR3 is 12 amino acids long. Trimming shortened V by 8 bases and J by 6 bases, and 12 bases separated the two germline ends. CDR3 sequence reads: CASGAREDTQYF. The CDR3 coding sequence is TGCGCCAGCGGGGCCCGGGAGGATACGCAGTATTTT.